This T cell receptor (beta chain) derives from a study of shared clonotypes between healthy human individuals. All participating donors were Caucasian adults from Nashville, Tennessee. Genomic DNA for unsorted samples, which was extracted with the QIAamp DNA Blood Mini kit, came from 81 million or so PBMCs. The replicate PCRs on unsorted PBMC were given 300 ng DNA, which is approximately 30,000 T cell genomes. Measured with immunoSEQ multiplex PCR; TCRdb has only the in-frame clones, and not every one. The sample has fewer than 700,000 clones; roughly 72% are singletons. Germline loops: CDR1 KGHSH, CDR2 LQKENI. The CDR3 is 13 residues long. Trimming took 4 bases from V and 8 from J; bases not matched to a gene: 5.

V is TRBV18 and J is TRBJ2-5; 9 nucleotides agree with TRBD1. The sample consisted of PBMCs. The sequence derives from a middle-aged woman in good health. Some clones in this sample may be carry-over from other donors' samples. This chain's CDR3 is CASSQGTGQTQYF. DNA for the CDR3: TGTGCCAGCTCACAAGGGACAGGGCAAACCCAGTACTTC.